Reported below is one T cell receptor (beta chain). Researchers ran the PCR with 60 Vbeta and 13 Jbeta primers. Profiling relied on immunoSEQ multiplex PCR, and the TCRdb table lists in-frame clones only, not all of them. The repertoire has around 90,000 clones, about two thirds of them found once; the top ten carry about 2.3%. This CDR3 is 15 amino acids long. Germline V CDR1 and CDR2: LNHDA, SQIVND (reference sequence). V was clipped by 6 bases and J by 6 bases; unmatched bases: 9. There were likely unrecorded immune exposures, though donors were nominally healthy when sampled. The data are from a study of cytomegalovirus exposure and HLA in healthy donors.

The chain is built from TRBV19 and TRBJ2-1; 9 bases are a match to TRBD1. Sequencing was performed on PBMCs. This clonotype was sampled from a human donor in good health. Here the CDR3 reads CASSYWDRAGNEQFF. The CDR3 coding sequence is TGTGCCAGTAGCTATTGGGACAGGGCAGGCAATGAGCAGTTCTTC.